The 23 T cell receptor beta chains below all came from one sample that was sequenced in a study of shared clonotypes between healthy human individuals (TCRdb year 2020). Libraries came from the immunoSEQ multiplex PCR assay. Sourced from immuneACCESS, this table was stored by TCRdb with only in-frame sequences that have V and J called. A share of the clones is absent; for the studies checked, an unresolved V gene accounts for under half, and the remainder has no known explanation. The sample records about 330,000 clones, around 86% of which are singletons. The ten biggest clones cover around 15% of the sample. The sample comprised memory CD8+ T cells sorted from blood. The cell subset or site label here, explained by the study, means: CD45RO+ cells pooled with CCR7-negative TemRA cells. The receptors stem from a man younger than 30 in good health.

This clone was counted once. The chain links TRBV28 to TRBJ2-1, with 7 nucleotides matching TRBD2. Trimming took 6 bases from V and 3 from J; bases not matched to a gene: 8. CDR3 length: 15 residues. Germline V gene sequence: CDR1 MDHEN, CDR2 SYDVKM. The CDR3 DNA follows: TGTGCCAGCAGCAGCCGGGACTACCTCTACAATGAGCAGTTCTTC. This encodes CASSSRDYLYNEQFF.

CDR3 in DNA: TGTGCCAGCAGTTTATGGACAGGGGCCTACAATGAGCAGTTCTTC. It is translated as CASSLWTGAYNEQFF. This chain connects TRBV27 to TRBJ2-1, with 9 bases identical to TRBD1. V trimming: 1 base; J trimming: 2 bases; junction bases outside the gene matches: 0. CDR3 length: 15 residues. The germline CDR1 and CDR2 sequences are MNHEY and SMNVEV (reference sequence).

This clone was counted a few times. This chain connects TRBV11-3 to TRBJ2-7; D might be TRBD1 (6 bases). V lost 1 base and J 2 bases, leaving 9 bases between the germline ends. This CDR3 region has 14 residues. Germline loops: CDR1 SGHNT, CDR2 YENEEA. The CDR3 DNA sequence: TGTGCCAGCAGCTTAGGGACAGCGCCCTACGAGCAGTACTTC. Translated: CASSLGTAPYEQYF.

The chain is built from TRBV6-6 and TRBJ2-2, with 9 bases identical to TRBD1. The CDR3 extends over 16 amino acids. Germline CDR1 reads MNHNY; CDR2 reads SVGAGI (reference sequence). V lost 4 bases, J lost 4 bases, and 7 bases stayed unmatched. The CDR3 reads CASSLTGGGSTGELFF. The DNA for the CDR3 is TGTGCCAGCAGTTTAACAGGGGGCGGGAGCACCGGGGAGCTGTTTTTT.

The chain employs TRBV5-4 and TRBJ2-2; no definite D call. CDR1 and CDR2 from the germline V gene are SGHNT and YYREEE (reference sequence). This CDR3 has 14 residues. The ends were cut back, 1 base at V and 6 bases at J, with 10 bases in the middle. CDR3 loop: CASSLIGSPGELFF. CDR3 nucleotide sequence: TGTGCCAGCAGCTTGATAGGGTCACCCGGGGAGCTGTTTTTT.

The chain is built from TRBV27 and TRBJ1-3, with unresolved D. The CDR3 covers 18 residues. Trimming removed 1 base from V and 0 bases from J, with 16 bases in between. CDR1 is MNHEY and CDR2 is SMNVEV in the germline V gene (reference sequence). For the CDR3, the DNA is TGTGCCAGCAGTTTATACCCCCCCGGGTCCTACTCTGGAAACACCATATATTTT. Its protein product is CASSLYPPGSYSGNTIYF.

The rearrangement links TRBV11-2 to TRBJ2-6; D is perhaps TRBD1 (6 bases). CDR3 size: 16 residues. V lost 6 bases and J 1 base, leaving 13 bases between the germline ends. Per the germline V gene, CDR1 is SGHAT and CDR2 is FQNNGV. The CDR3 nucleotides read TGTGCCAGCAGGCCGGGGACACGGTCTGGGGCCAACGTCCTGACTTTC. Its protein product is CASRPGTRSGANVLTF.

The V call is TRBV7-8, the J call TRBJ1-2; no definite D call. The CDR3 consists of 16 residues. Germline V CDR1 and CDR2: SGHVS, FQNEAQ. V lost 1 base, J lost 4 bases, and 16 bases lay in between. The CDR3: CASSLVNPSGFYGYTF. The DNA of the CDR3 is TGTGCCAGCAGCTTAGTGAATCCTAGCGGCTTCTATGGCTACACCTTC.

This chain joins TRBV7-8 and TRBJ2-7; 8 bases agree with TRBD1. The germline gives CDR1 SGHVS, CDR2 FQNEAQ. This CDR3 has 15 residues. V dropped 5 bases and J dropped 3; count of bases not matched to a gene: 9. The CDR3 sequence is CASSPTGGTVYEQYF. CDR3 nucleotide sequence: TGTGCCAGCAGCCCTACAGGGGGTACCGTCTACGAGCAGTACTTC. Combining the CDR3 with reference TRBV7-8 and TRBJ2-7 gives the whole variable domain GAGVSQSPRYKVAKRGQDVALRCDPISGHVSLFWYQQALGQGPEFLTYFQNEAQLDKSGLPSDRFFAERPEGSVSTLKIQRTQQEDSAVYLCASSPTGGTVYEQYFGPGTRLTVT.

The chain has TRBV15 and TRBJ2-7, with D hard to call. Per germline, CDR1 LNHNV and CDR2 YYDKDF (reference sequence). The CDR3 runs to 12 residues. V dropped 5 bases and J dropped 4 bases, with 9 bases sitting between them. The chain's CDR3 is CATSSVGYEQYF. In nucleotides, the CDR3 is TGTGCCACCAGCTCAGTAGGGTACGAGCAGTACTTC.

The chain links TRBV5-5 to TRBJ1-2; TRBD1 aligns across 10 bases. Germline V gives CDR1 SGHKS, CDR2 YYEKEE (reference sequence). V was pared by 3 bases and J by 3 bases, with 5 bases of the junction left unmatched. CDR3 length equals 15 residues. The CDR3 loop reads CASSWDRGRHYGYTF. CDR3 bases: TGTGCCAGCAGCTGGGACAGGGGAAGGCACTATGGCTACACCTTC.

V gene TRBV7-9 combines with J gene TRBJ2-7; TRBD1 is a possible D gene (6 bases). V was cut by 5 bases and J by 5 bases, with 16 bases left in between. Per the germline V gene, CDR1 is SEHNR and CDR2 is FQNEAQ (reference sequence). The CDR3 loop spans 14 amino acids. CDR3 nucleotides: TGTGCCAGCAGCATATACAGGGATGGAAACGAGCAGTACTTC. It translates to CASSIYRDGNEQYF. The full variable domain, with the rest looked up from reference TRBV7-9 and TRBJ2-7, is DTGVSQNPRHKITKRGQNVTFRCDPISEHNRLYWYRQTLGQGPEFLTYFQNEAQLEKSRLLSDRFSAERPKGSFSTLEIQRTEQGDSAMYLCASSIYRDGNEQYFGPGTRLTVT.

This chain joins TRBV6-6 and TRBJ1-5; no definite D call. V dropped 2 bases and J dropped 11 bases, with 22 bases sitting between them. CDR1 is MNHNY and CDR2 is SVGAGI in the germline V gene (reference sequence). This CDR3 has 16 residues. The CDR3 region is CASSYTRQSFGPAQHF. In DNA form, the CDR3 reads TGTGCCAGCAGTTACACCAGGCAGTCCTTTGGTCCGGCCCAGCATTTT.

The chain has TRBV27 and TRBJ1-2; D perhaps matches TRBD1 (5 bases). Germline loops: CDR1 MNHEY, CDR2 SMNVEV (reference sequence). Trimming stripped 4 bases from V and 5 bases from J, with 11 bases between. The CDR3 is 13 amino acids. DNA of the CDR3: TGTGCCAGCAGTTACCGGGACCGGTATGGCTACACCTTC. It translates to CASSYRDRYGYTF.

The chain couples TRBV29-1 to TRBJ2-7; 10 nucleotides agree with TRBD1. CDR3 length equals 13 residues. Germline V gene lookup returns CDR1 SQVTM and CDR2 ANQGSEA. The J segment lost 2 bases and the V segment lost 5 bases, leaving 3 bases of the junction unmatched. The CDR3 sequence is CSVWTGGTYEQYF. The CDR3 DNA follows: TGCAGCGTTTGGACAGGGGGGACCTACGAGCAGTACTTC.

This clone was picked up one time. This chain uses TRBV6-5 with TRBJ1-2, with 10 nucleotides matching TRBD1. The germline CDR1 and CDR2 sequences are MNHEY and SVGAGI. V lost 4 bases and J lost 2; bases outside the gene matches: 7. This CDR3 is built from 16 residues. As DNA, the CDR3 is TGTGCCAGCAGTTCCCTGAAGGGACAGGGGAACTATGGCTACACCTTC. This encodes CASSSLKGQGNYGYTF.

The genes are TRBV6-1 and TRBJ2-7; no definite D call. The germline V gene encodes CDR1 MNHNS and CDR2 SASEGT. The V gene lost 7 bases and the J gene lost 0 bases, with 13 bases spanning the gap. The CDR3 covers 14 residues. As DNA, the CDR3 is TGTGCCAGCACGAACATCGGCTACTCCTACGAGCAGTACTTC. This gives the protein CASTNIGYSYEQYF.

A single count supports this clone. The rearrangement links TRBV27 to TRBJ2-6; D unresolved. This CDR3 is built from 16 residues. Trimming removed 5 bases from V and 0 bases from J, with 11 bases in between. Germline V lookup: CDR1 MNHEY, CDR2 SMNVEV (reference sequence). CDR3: CASSPIGISGANVLTF. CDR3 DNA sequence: TGTGCCAGCAGTCCTATTGGGATCTCTGGGGCCAACGTCCTGACTTTC.

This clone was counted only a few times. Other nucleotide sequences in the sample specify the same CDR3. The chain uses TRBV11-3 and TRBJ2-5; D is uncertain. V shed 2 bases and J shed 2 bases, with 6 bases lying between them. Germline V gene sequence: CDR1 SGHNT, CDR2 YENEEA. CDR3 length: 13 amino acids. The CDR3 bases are TGTGCCAGCAGCTTATATGGGCAAGAGACCCAGTACTTC. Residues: CASSLYGQETQYF.

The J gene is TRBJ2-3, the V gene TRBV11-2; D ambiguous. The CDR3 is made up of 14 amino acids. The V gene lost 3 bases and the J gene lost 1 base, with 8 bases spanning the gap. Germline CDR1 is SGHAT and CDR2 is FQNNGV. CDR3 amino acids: CASSFGMGTDTQYF. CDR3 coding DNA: TGTGCCAGCAGCTTTGGTATGGGCACAGATACGCAGTATTTT.

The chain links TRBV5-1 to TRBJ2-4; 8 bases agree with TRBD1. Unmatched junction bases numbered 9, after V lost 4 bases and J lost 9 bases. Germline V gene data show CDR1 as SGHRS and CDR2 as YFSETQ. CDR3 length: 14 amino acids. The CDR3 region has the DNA TGCGCCAGCAGCAGCCCAGGGGGCGAGGGCATTCAGTACTTC. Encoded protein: CASSSPGGEGIQYF.

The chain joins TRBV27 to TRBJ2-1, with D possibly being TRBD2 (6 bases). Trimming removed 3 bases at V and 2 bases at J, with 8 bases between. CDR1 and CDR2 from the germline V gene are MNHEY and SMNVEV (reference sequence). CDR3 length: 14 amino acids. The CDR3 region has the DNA TGTGCCAGCAGTTTCTGGGGGGCCTACAATGAGCAGTTCTTC. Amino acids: CASSFWGAYNEQFF.

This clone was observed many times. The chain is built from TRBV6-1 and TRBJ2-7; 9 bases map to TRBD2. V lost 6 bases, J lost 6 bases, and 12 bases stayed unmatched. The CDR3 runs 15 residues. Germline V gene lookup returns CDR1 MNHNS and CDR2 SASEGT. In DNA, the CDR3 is TGTGCCAGCAGACCCCCGCGGGGGGGACCGGCCGAGCAGTACTTC. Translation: CASRPPRGGPAEQYF.